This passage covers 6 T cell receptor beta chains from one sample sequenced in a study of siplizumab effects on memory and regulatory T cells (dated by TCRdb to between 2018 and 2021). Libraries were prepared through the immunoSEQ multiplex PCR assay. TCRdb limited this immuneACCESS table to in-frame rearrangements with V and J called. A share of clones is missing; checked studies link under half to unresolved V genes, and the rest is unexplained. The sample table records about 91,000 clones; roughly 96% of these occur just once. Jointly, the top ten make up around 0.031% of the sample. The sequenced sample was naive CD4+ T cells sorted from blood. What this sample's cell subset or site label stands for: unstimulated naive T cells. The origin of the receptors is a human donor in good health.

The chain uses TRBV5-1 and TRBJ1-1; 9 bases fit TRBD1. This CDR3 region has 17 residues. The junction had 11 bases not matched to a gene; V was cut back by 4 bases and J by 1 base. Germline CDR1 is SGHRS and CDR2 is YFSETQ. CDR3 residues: CASSHGQGRGKNTEAFF. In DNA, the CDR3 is TGCGCCAGCAGCCACGGACAGGGGAGGGGAAAGAACACTGAAGCTTTCTTT.

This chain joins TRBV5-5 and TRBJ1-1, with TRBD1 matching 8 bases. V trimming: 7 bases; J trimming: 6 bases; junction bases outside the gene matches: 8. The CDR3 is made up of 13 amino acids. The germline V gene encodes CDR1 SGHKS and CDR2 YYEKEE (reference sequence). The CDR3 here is CASARGTGAEAFF. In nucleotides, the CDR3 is TGTGCCAGCGCCCGCGGGACAGGAGCTGAAGCTTTCTTT.

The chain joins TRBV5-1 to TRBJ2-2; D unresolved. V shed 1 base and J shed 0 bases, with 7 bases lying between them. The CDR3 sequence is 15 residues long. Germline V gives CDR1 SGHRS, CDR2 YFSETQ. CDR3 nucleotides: TGCGCCAGCAGCTTGACACAAGCGAACACCGGGGAGCTGTTTTTT. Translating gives CASSLTQANTGELFF.

The CDR3 reads CASSRRDRGDEQYF. The CDR3 bases are TGTGCCAGCAGTCGCCGGGACAGGGGAGACGAGCAGTACTTC. The chain is built from TRBV6-5 and TRBJ2-7; 10 positions agree with TRBD1. Germline assignment: CDR1 MNHEY and CDR2 SVGAGI. CDR3 length: 14 residues. The V segment lost 5 bases and the J segment 5 bases; nucleotides outside the gene matches: 6.

The CDR3 region has the DNA TGCGCCAGCAGCCAAGAACCCGCAGGGGGACCCTACACAGATACGCAGTATTTT. It specifies CASSQEPAGGPYTDTQYF. V is TRBV4-3 and J is TRBJ2-3; 7 bases match TRBD1. Germline assignment: CDR1 LGHNA and CDR2 YSLEER. The ends lost 0 bases at V and 2 bases at J; junction bases unmatched: 11. The CDR3 length is 18 residues.

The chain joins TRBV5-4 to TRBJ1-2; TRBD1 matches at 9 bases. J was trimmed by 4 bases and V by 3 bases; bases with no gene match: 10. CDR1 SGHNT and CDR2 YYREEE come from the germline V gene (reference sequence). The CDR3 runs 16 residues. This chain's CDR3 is CASSSPNTGGVYGYTF. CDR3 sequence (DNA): TGTGCCAGCAGCTCCCCCAATACAGGGGGCGTCTATGGCTACACCTTC.